These T cell receptor beta chains were read from a single sample in a study of lymphopenia after photon versus proton radiotherapy. TCRdb's copy holds only in-frame clones and misses some; the assay was immunoSEQ multiplex PCR. The sample shows 25,000 to 30,000 clones, 80% to 90% of them seen only once. The input for sequencing was peripheral blood, taken from a patient treated with photon-based radiotherapy. The receptors shown here come from a man aged 45 to 65 with gastric cancer. The CDR3 runs from the conserved cysteine through the conserved F or W. The order of the fields is clone size, V gene, D gene, J gene, CDR3 protein, CDR3 DNA. A D gene is named only where the DNA matches it firmly. The size entry is marked missing in some rows and otherwise reads once, few, many or a size class.

>NA|TRBV7-2|NA|TRBJ2-5
CASGYIETQYF
TGTGCCAGCGGATATATAGAGACCCAGTACTTC
>NA|TRBV7-6|NA|TRBJ1-2
CASSLGPGAGGYTF
TGTGCCAGCAGCTTAGGCCCAGGGGCGGGTGGCTACACCTTC
>NA|TRBV19|TRBD1|TRBJ1-4
CASTPTGFNKLFF
TGTGCCAGTACCCCGACAGGGTTTAATAAACTGTTTTTT
>once|TRBV30|NA|TRBJ1-5
CASGRRSNQPQHF
TGTGCCTCAGGACGGAGGAGCAATCAGCCCCAGCATTTT
>NA|TRBV6-6|NA|TRBJ2-1
CASSPTEEQFF
TGTGCCAGCAGTCCCACCGAGGAGCAGTTCTTC
>NA|TRBV7-2|TRBD1|TRBJ2-7
CASSRQGYEQYF
TGTGCCAGCAGCCGACAGGGCTACGAGCAGTACTTC
>NA|TRBV5-1|NA|TRBJ2-2
CASSFTRGRNTGELFF
TGCGCCAGCAGCTTTACCAGGGGCCGGAACACCGGGGAGCTGTTTTTT
>few|TRBV10-2|NA|TRBJ1-6
CATTQRDRSPLHF
TGCGCCACTACCCAGAGGGACCGGTCACCCCTCCACTTT
>NA|TRBV19|TRBD1|TRBJ1-4
CASRKQGEGEKLFF
TGTGCCAGTAGAAAACAGGGGGAGGGTGAAAAACTGTTTTTT
>NA|TRBV9|TRBD2|TRBJ2-2
CASSPTSGGPNTGELFF
TGTGCCAGCAGCCCTACTAGCGGGGGGCCGAACACCGGGGAGCTGTTTTTT
>NA|TRBV11-2|TRBD2|TRBJ2-7
CASSLAGGAPYEQYF
TGTGCCAGCAGCTTAGCCGGGGGGGCTCCCTACGAGCAGTACTTC
>NA|TRBV14|NA|TRBJ2-3
CASSLDRTLGTDTQYF
TGTGCCAGCAGTCTCGACAGAACCTTAGGCACAGATACGCAGTATTTT
>NA|TRBV18|TRBD1|TRBJ1-2
CASSPGTGSFSSGYTF
TGTGCCAGCTCACCAGGGACAGGGTCATTTTCAAGTGGCTACACCTTC
>NA|TRBV15|TRBD2|TRBJ2-4
CATSTPGTSVNIQYF
TGTGCCACCAGCACACCCGGGACTAGCGTAAACATTCAGTACTTC
>NA|TRBV5-5|NA|TRBJ2-5
CASSLAGAEEKTQYF
TGTGCCAGCAGCTTGGCAGGGGCCGAGGAAAAGACCCAGTACTTC
>NA|TRBV10-2|NA|TRBJ1-3
CASSVARGFSGNTIYF
TGCGCCAGCAGTGTCGCGCGGGGGTTCTCTGGAAACACCATATATTTT
>NA|TRBV7-9|NA|TRBJ1-2
CASSLPAYGCTF
TGTGCCAGCAGCTTACCAGCCTATGGCTGCACCTTC
>NA|TRBV5-1|TRBD1|TRBJ2-2
CASSSDRGDDGELFF
TGCGCCAGCAGCTCGGACAGGGGGGATGACGGGGAGCTGTTTTTT
>NA|TRBV7-2|TRBD1|TRBJ1-4
CASSLRQGVEKLFF
TGTGCCAGCAGCTTAAGACAGGGCGTTGAAAAACTGTTTTTT
>NA|TRBV7-8|NA|TRBJ2-3
CASSFRDWGGTDTQYF
TGTGCCAGCAGCTTTCGGGACTGGGGGGGCACAGATACGCAGTATTTT
>once|TRBV5-6|NA|TRBJ1-1
CASSPIQGYTEAFF
TGTGCCAGCAGCCCGATACAGGGATACACTGAAGCTTTCTTT
>NA|TRBV6-5|NA|TRBJ2-5
CASSRGSGKETQYF
TGTGCCAGCTCCCGGGGGTCGGGCAAAGAGACCCAGTACTTC
>NA|TRBV7-8|TRBD1|TRBJ2-1
CASSSMRGQGSYNEQFF
TGTGCCAGCAGCTCAATGAGAGGACAGGGGTCCTACAATGAGCAGTTCTTC
>NA|TRBV10-2|TRBD1|TRBJ1-5
CASRGSRGRFQPQHF
TGCGCCAGCAGAGGTTCCAGGGGGCGGTTTCAGCCCCAGCATTTT
>NA|TRBV7-8|TRBD1|TRBJ2-7
CASSQPGQQRDKYF
TGTGCCAGCAGCCAACCGGGACAGCAGAGAGATAAGTACTTC
>NA|TRBV15|NA|TRBJ2-3
CATSRSGAGTTDTQYF
TGTGCCACCAGCAGATCTGGGGCAGGGACCACAGATACGCAGTATTTT
>once|TRBV29-1|TRBD1|TRBJ2-1
CSVEARTGAYNEQFF
TGCAGCGTTGAAGCAAGGACAGGGGCCTACAATGAGCAGTTCTTC
>NA|TRBV5-5|NA|TRBJ1-6
CASSLEVPGSSYNSPLHF
TGTGCCAGCAGCTTAGAGGTTCCAGGGAGTTCCTATAATTCACCCCTCCACTTT
>NA|TRBV29-1|NA|TRBJ2-5
CSVAGVDETQYF
TGCAGCGTTGCTGGGGTCGATGAGACCCAGTACTTC
>NA|TRBV2|NA|TRBJ1-1
CASSFYSPEAFF
TGTGCCAGCAGTTTTTATTCCCCTGAAGCTTTCTTT
>NA|TRBV5-1|NA|TRBJ2-2
CASSLAGKNTGELFF
TGCGCCAGCAGCTTGGCAGGGAAAAATACCGGGGAGCTGTTTTTT
>NA|TRBV29-1|NA|TRBJ2-7
CSVRADSYEQYF
TGCAGCGTTCGGGCGGATTCCTACGAGCAGTACTTC
>NA|TRBV20-1|NA|TRBJ2-3
CSALGGDTQYF
TGCAGTGCTCTTGGGGGTGATACGCAGTATTTT
>NA|TRBV10-1|NA|TRBJ1-1
CASSVWENTEAFF
TGCGCCAGCAGTGTATGGGAGAACACTGAAGCTTTCTTT
>NA|TRBV10-3|NA|TRBJ1-4
CASAATNEKLFF
TGTGCCTCCGCGGCAACTAATGAAAAACTGTTTTTT
>NA|TRBV19|TRBD2|TRBJ2-1
CASSIAGGPNEQFF
TGTGCCAGTAGTATTGCGGGGGGGCCGAATGAGCAGTTCTTC
>NA|TRBV19|NA|TRBJ2-1
CARKGGFRDSVHEQFF
TGTGCCAGAAAAGGGGGGTTCCGGGACAGTGTACATGAGCAGTTCTTC
>NA|TRBV6-6|NA|TRBJ2-5
CASSTHRAGETQYF
TGTGCCAGCAGTACACACAGGGCTGGAGAGACCCAGTACTTC
>NA|TRBV19|TRBD1|TRBJ2-6
CASMRQGSSGANVLTF
TGTGCCAGTATGAGACAGGGAAGCTCTGGGGCCAACGTCCTGACTTTC
>NA|TRBV19|NA|TRBJ2-7
CASSINAYYEQYF
TGTGCCAGTAGTATAAACGCCTACTACGAGCAGTACTTC
>NA|TRBV7-6|NA|TRBJ2-5
CASSATQETQYF
TGTGCCAGCAGCGCGACCCAAGAGACCCAGTACTTC
>NA|TRBV6-1|NA|TRBJ2-3
CASSEVGRGHTQYF
TGTGCCAGCAGTGAAGTGGGCCGGGGACATACGCAGTATTTT
>NA|TRBV5-1|NA|TRBJ2-2
CASRLEGAGELFF
TGCGCCAGCAGATTGGAGGGGGCTGGGGAGCTGTTTTTT
>NA|TRBV11-2|NA|TRBJ1-4
CASSLDLRDVREKLFF
TGTGCCAGCAGCTTAGATCTCAGGGATGTGCGTGAAAAACTGTTTTTT
>NA|TRBV6-4|NA|TRBJ1-3
CASSVVYSGNTIYF
TGTGCCAGCAGTGTCGTTTACTCTGGAAACACCATATATTTT
>NA|TRBV30|NA|TRBJ2-5
CAWDSTGRGETQYF
TGTGCCTGGGATTCGACAGGGAGGGGAGAGACCCAGTACTTC
>once|TRBV5-1|TRBD1|TRBJ1-3
CASSLGGQPGNTIYF
TGCGCCAGCAGCTTAGGGGGACAGCCTGGAAACACCATATATTTT
>NA|TRBV7-9|NA|TRBJ1-4
CASSLGAGTNEKLFF
TGTGCCAGCAGCTTGGGGGCAGGGACTAATGAAAAACTGTTTTTT
>NA|TRBV5-4|NA|TRBJ2-3
CASSGLVRGTDTQYF
TGTGCCAGCAGCGGGCTAGTGAGGGGCACAGATACGCAGTATTTT